The 22 T cell receptor beta chains below were found in one sample sequenced in a study of T cell changes during pregnancy in multiple sclerosis (dated by TCRdb to about 2019). Library prep was done by the immunoSEQ multiplex PCR assay. TCRdb provides this immuneACCESS table in a form limited to in-frame rearrangements. Some clones are lacking; in checked studies, under half of them reflect an unresolved V gene, and why the rest are absent is not known. This sample has about 65,000 clones in its table, and around 92% of those were observed once. The ten largest make up approximately 3% of the sample. Source: CD8+ T cells from peripheral blood mononuclear cells, taken in the third trimester of pregnancy. These receptors came from a female donor in good health, enrolled as a control in a pregnancy study.

The chain combines TRBV4-1 with TRBJ2-5; TRBD2 agrees at 9 bases. The CDR3 covers 17 residues. Germline CDR1 is MGHRA and CDR2 is YSYEKL. V lost 0 bases to trimming and J lost 1 base; unmatched junction nucleotides: 6. The CDR3 loop is CASSQDPLAGPQETQYF. CDR3 nucleotide sequence: TGCGCCAGCAGCCAAGATCCGCTAGCGGGACCCCAAGAGACCCAGTACTTC.

The CDR3 nucleotides are TGCGCCAGCAGCCGTAACAGGGACCCTAATGAAAAACTGTTTTTT. It yields the protein CASSRNRDPNEKLFF. This chain links TRBV4-1 with TRBJ1-4, with a possible D match to TRBD1 (6 bases). Germline lookup yields CDR1 MGHRA and CDR2 YSYEKL. Between the trimmed V and J ends, which lost 4 bases and 3 bases, there was a span of 12 bases. The CDR3 length is 15 residues.

This clone appeared a single time. The CDR3 coding sequence is TGTGCCAGCAGCGAGCGGGGGGCCGCAGATACGCAGTATTTT. Translating it yields CASSERGAADTQYF. The chain combines TRBV9 with TRBJ2-3; 9 positions agree with TRBD2. CDR3 length equals 14 residues. Germline V gene lookup returns CDR1 SGDLS and CDR2 YYNGEE. V dropped 3 bases and J dropped 4; count of bases not matched to a gene: 3.

The rearrangement uses TRBV5-1 and TRBJ1-1; unclear D gene. Germline CDR1 SGHRS, CDR2 YFSETQ. The CDR3 sequence is 19 residues long. V was clipped by 1 base and J by 6 bases, with 28 bases between them. CDR3 DNA sequence: TGCGCCAGCAGCTTGAGGCGGCAAGCGAACACTGGAATTAACGCTGAAGCTTTCTTT. Its protein product is CASSLRRQANTGINAEAFF.

This clone appeared a single time. The rearrangement joins TRBV5-6 to TRBJ1-4, with a tentative D call TRBD1 (5 bases). Germline loops: CDR1 SGHDT, CDR2 YYEEEE. The CDR3 runs to 14 residues. V was cut by 0 bases and J by 8 bases, with 11 bases left in between. The CDR3 DNA reads TGTGCCAGCAGCTTGGGGGACTCGGGGGAAAAACTGTTTTTT. Translated: CASSLGDSGEKLFF.

V usage is TRBV5-6 and J usage is TRBJ1-5, with 9 positions matching TRBD1. Losses at the gene ends were 4 bases for V and 2 bases for J; bases not matched to a gene: 7. This CDR3 is built from 16 residues. Germline CDR1 is SGHDT and CDR2 is YYEEEE. CDR3 loop: CASSIRQGEGNQPQHF. In DNA, the CDR3 is TGTGCCAGCAGCATAAGACAGGGGGAGGGCAATCAGCCCCAGCATTTT.

The rearrangement links TRBV7-6 to TRBJ2-7; D is unresolved. The CDR3 consists of 13 residues. Trimming pared 3 bases from V and 2 bases from J, leaving 8 bases between. The germline V gene encodes CDR1 SGHVS and CDR2 FNYEAQ. The CDR3 DNA follows: TGTGCCAGCAGCTTTGACAAAACCTACGAGCAGTACTTC. Residues: CASSFDKTYEQYF.

This chain links TRBV14 with TRBJ2-2; D may be TRBD1 (6 bases). The CDR3 spans 13 residues. Germline V CDR1 and CDR2: SGHDN, FVKESK. V was clipped by 8 bases and J by 1 base, with 8 bases between them. CDR3 residues: CASEDRNTGELFF. CDR3 sequence (DNA): TGTGCCAGCGAGGACAGGAACACCGGGGAGCTGTTTTTT.

The rearrangement joins TRBV4-3 to TRBJ2-5, with 10 bases lining up with TRBD2. The CDR3 covers 15 residues. Germline V gives CDR1 LGHNA, CDR2 YSLEER. V was pared by 4 bases and J by 5 bases, with 7 bases of the junction left unmatched. The CDR3 DNA follows: TGCGCCAGCAGCCCCCGCAGCGGGGGGGCGGAGACCCAGTACTTC. Protein sequence: CASSPRSGGAETQYF.

V and J are TRBV27 and TRBJ1-1; 8 bases are a match to TRBD1. This CDR3 has 16 residues. CDR1 is MNHEY and CDR2 is SMNVEV in the germline V gene (reference sequence). V lost 5 bases and J lost 0; bases outside the gene matches: 8. This CDR3 reads CASSGLGQDMNTEAFF. The CDR3 region has the DNA TGTGCCAGCAGTGGATTGGGACAGGACATGAACACTGAAGCTTTCTTT.

The chain employs TRBV5-8 and TRBJ1-1, with D perhaps TRBD1 (5 bases). V gave up 4 bases and J gave up 2 bases, with 12 bases separating them. Germline CDR1 reads SGHTS; CDR2 reads YDEGEE. The length of the CDR3 is 14 residues. The CDR3 sequence: CASSERGVNTEAFF. CDR3 coding DNA: TGTGCCAGCAGCGAGCGGGGGGTTAACACTGAAGCTTTCTTT.

This chain uses TRBV7-9 with TRBJ2-7; no clear D. Germline loops: CDR1 SEHNR, CDR2 FQNEAQ (reference sequence). Trimming cost V 9 bases and J 5 bases, with 14 bases left between them. The CDR3 totals 12 residues. For the CDR3, the DNA is TGTGCCAGGTACGCGCCGGTCCACGAGCAGTACTTC. Its protein is CARYAPVHEQYF.

This chain connects TRBV29-1 to TRBJ1-4; 7 bases are a match to TRBD1. CDR3 size: 13 residues. The V segment lost 7 bases and the J segment 8 bases; nucleotides outside the gene matches: 10. CDR1 is SQVTM, CDR2 ANQGSEA, per germline. CDR3 bases: TGCAGCGCCTTAGGGGGCGCCGGAGAAAAACTGTTTTTT. Translated: CSALGGAGEKLFF.

The V gene is TRBV6-5, the J gene TRBJ1-4; 12 bases agree with TRBD1. The V gene's germline CDR1 is MNHEY and CDR2 SVGAGI. The CDR3 is made up of 14 amino acids. V was pared by 6 bases and J by 8 bases, with 4 bases of the junction left unmatched. The CDR3 nucleotides read TGTGCCAGCAGCCTAGGGACAGGGGGCGAAAAACTGTTTTTT. Its translation is CASSLGTGGEKLFF.

The chain uses TRBV4-3 and TRBJ2-2, with 9 bases matching TRBD1. V was pared by 3 bases and J by 4 bases, with 6 bases of the junction left unmatched. In germline, CDR1 is LGHNA, CDR2 YSLEER. This CDR3 spans 16 amino acids. CDR3 bases: TGCGCCAGCAGCCACCCGGGACAGGGTCTCACCGGGGAGCTGTTTTTT. Residues: CASSHPGQGLTGELFF.

V is TRBV5-1 and J is TRBJ2-3; D remains unclear. Germline CDR1 SGHRS, CDR2 YFSETQ. The CDR3 runs to 15 residues. V was pared by 0 bases and J by 1 base, with 9 bases between. This CDR3 is CASSLGETGTDTQYF. The CDR3 coding sequence is TGCGCCAGCAGCTTGGGAGAAACTGGCACAGATACGCAGTATTTT.

The chain is built from TRBV4-2 and TRBJ1-1; D is unclear. The V and J ends lost 6 bases and 1 base respectively, with 15 bases between them. CDR3 length: 15 residues. The germline CDR1 and CDR2 sequences are LGHNA and YNFKEQ. In DNA, the CDR3 is TGTGCCAGCAGTCAGGAGGCCGGAGGGAACACTGAAGCTTTCTTT. It specifies CASSQEAGGNTEAFF.

In its sample, this clone was seen a few times. The chain recombines TRBV30 with TRBJ1-1; D may be TRBD1 (5 bases). The V gene's germline CDR1 is GTSNPN and CDR2 SVGIG (reference sequence). V was clipped by 0 bases and J by 10 bases, with 12 bases between them. This CDR3 has 12 residues. CDR3 DNA sequence: TGTGCCTGGAGTGTCGACAGCCCTGGAGCTTTCTTT. Translation: CAWSVDSPGAFF.

This chain joins TRBV7-9 and TRBJ1-1; D unclear. Trimming left V 4 bases short and J 1 base short, with 10 bases between. Germline lookup yields CDR1 SEHNR and CDR2 FQNEAQ (reference sequence). The CDR3 loop spans 14 amino acids. CDR3 DNA: TGTGCCAGCAGCTCCCCCGCGGAGAACACTGAAGCTTTCTTT. As protein: CASSSPAENTEAFF.

This chain connects TRBV7-2 to TRBJ2-5; possible D gene TRBD2, 6 bases. The CDR3 consists of 16 residues. V was cut by 0 bases and J by 2 bases, with 13 bases left in between. CDR1 and CDR2 from the germline V gene are SGHTA and FQGNSA. In nucleotides, the CDR3 is TGTGCCAGCAGCTTAGCGTGGAGGGGAGTACAAGAGACCCAGTACTTC. Protein sequence: CASSLAWRGVQETQYF.

The chain has TRBV19 and TRBJ2-3, with a possible D match to TRBD2 (6 bases). Trimming took off 9 bases at V and 6 bases at J, with 7 bases between the two ends. CDR1 and CDR2 from the germline V gene are LNHDA and SQIVND (reference sequence). The CDR3 length is 10 residues. CDR3 region: CASAGDTQYF. The DNA for the CDR3 is TGTGCCAGCGCGGGGGATACGCAGTATTTT.

V gene TRBV27 combines with J gene TRBJ1-4, with D perhaps matching TRBD1 (6 bases). CDR1 and CDR2 from the germline V gene are MNHEY and SMNVEV (reference sequence). The CDR3 has 14 residues. V lost 3 bases and J 7 bases, leaving 12 bases between the germline ends. In DNA, the CDR3 is TGTGCCAGCAGTTTGAGGGGGTTTGTTGAAAAACTGTTTTTT. As protein: CASSLRGFVEKLFF.